One sample yielded the 6 T cell receptor beta chains listed below, sequenced in a study of shared clonotypes between healthy human individuals. CD45RO-negative, CCR7-selected cells formed the naive CD8 fraction, which excluded terminally differentiated effector memory CD45RA+ cells. Some clones are missing from TCRdb's copy, which holds only in-frame ones; the method was immunoSEQ multiplex PCR. Of around 600,000 clones in the sample, around 96% were seen once. The sample comprised naive CD8+ T cells sorted from blood. All receptors derive from a woman between 25 and 40 years old in good health.

In regard to this clone: The same CDR3 is also encoded by other DNA sequences in this sample. This chain connects TRBV7-8 to TRBJ2-1; D is ambiguous. V was cut by 1 base and J by 7 bases, with 5 bases left in between. Per the germline V gene, CDR1 is SGHVS and CDR2 is FQNEAQ. This CDR3 is built from 12 residues. CDR3 region: CASSLGSNEQFF. CDR3 nucleotide sequence: TGTGCCAGCAGCTTAGGAAGTAATGAGCAGTTCTTC.

CDR3 in DNA: TGTGCCATACCGACTGAGGACCTAGCGGGAGGAGAATACAATGAGCAGTTCTTC. The encoded protein is CAIPTEDLAGGEYNEQFF. This chain uses TRBV7-9 with TRBJ2-1; 11 bases map to TRBD2. With V trimmed by 10 bases and J by 4 bases, 18 bases remained unmatched. Germline lookup yields CDR1 SEHNR and CDR2 FQNEAQ (reference sequence). The CDR3 sequence is 18 residues long.

The chain links TRBV5-4 to TRBJ2-7, with 7 positions matching TRBD1. CDR3 length: 13 amino acids. The germline CDR1 and CDR2 sequences are SGHNT and YYREEE (reference sequence). V trimming: 3 bases; J trimming: 1 base; junction bases outside the gene matches: 1. CDR3 nucleotides: TGTGCCAGCAGCTACAGGGGATCCTACGAGCAGTACTTC. Protein: CASSYRGSYEQYF. Full variable domain (remainder filled in from reference TRBV5-4 and TRBJ2-7): ETGVTQSPTHLIKTRGQQVTLRCSSQSGHNTVSWYQQALGQGPQFIFQYYREEENGRGNFPPRFSGLQFPNYSSELNVNALELDDSALYLCASSYRGSYEQYFGPGTRLTVT.

The genes are TRBV5-6 and TRBJ2-3; no definite D call. Looked up from germline, CDR1 is SGHDT and CDR2 is YYEEEE. This CDR3 comprises 16 residues. V lost 2 bases, J lost 2 bases, and 15 bases lay in between. CDR3 coding DNA: TGTGCCAGCAGCTTACTACTGGGCCTGCACACAGATACGCAGTATTTT. It specifies CASSLLLGLHTDTQYF.

The rearrangement joins TRBV5-6 to TRBJ1-2, with 10 bases fitting TRBD1. The CDR3 is 14 amino acids. Germline assignment: CDR1 SGHDT and CDR2 YYEEEE. Unmatched junction bases numbered 5, after V lost 2 bases and J lost 7 bases. The CDR3 coding sequence is TGTGCCAGCAGCTTCGGACAGGGGGAGAGTGGCTACACCTTC. Translated, it gives CASSFGQGESGYTF.

The chain carries TRBV19 and TRBJ2-3, with 8 bases lining up with TRBD1. The germline gives CDR1 LNHDA, CDR2 SQIVND (reference sequence). J lost 6 bases, V lost 4 bases, and 9 bases had no gene match. There are 15 residues in the CDR3. Here the CDR3 reads CASSKGYRGDDTQYF. The DNA of the CDR3 is TGTGCCAGTAGTAAAGGGTACAGGGGGGACGATACGCAGTATTTT.